Shown below are 10 T cell receptor beta chains from a single sample sequenced in a study of T cell repertoires in aging, cancer and after chemotherapy. TRB rearrangements spanning V, D and J were amplified using mixed TRB-A/B primers. Using its own MiXCR run on the multiplex PCR reads, TCRdb lists one record per CDR3 protein. The sample holds 9,500 to 15,000 distinct CDR3 sequences; just over 30% are singletons and the top ten take 10%. TCR beta rearrangements were amplified from peripheral blood genomic DNA. The sequenced material came from blood. These receptors originate from a human donor in good health. The donor label of this sample is uncertain.

The chain uses TRBV6-5 and TRBJ2-3; TRBD1 is a possible D gene (6 bases). Per the germline V gene, CDR1 is MNHEY and CDR2 is SVGAGI. With 8 bases removed from V and 2 bases from J, the gap between germline ends came to 20 bases. The CDR3 has 16 residues. As DNA, the CDR3 is TGTGCCAGCTCACCGAGACAGGCAGCCACCACAGATACGCAGTATTTT. It yields the protein CASSPRQAATTDTQYF.

In this sample, this clonotype turned up a few times. Sequence at one end of the junction differs from germline and may be a read error. The chain joins TRBV6-1 to TRBJ2-5; 7 bases fit TRBD2. The CDR3 has 14 residues. The germline gives CDR1 MNHNS, CDR2 SASEGT. The CDR3 DNA is TGTGCCATCAGTGAGCGGGGTGCCCAAGAGACCCAGTATTTC. This encodes CAISERGAQETQYF.

There are a few counts of this clonotype. The chain couples TRBV12-3 or TRBV12-4 to TRBJ1-2, with D maybe TRBD1 (5 bases). V was trimmed by 6 bases and J by 6 bases, leaving 20 bases between them. The CDR3 length is 15 residues. The CDR3: CASSLRLGGWNGYTF. The CDR3 DNA reads as TGTGCCAGCAGCTTAAGGCTCGGGGGTTGGAATGGCTACACCTTC.

This clonotype was counted only a few times. J is TRBJ2-7 and V is TRBV6-6; the match to TRBD2 covers 10 bases. This CDR3 region has 16 residues. The V gene end was trimmed by 8 bases and the J gene end by 2 bases; junction bases not matched to a gene: 12. Germline V lookup: CDR1 MNHNY, CDR2 SVGAGI (reference sequence). The CDR3 nucleotides read TGTGCCAGCGATGTGGCAGCGGGGGGGCTCGCCTACGAGCAGTACTTC. Translated, it gives CASDVAAGGLAYEQYF.

This clonotype came up once. At one boundary the junction diverges from the germline segment, which might be a read error. J is TRBJ1-1 and V is TRBV19, with D perhaps TRBD1 (6 bases). CDR1 and CDR2 from the germline V gene are LNHDA and SQIVND (reference sequence). The CDR3 runs to 13 residues. In nucleotides, the CDR3 is TGTGCCAGTAGTATTAGGGGGAACACTGAAGATTTCTTT. Amino acids: CASSIRGNTEDFF. Full variable domain (remainder filled in from reference TRBV19 and TRBJ1-1): DGGITQSPKYLFRKEGQNVTLSCEQNLNHDAMYWYRQDPGQGLRLIYYSQIVNDFQKGDIAEGYSVSREKKESFPLTVTSAQKNPTAFYLCASSIRGNTEDFFGQGTRLTVV.

V usage is TRBV19 and J usage is TRBJ2-7, with 11 positions matching TRBD1. In germline, CDR1 is LNHDA, CDR2 SQIVND (reference sequence). CDR3 length equals 14 residues. Trimming cost V 4 bases and J 3 bases; bases outside gene matches: 2. In DNA form, the CDR3 reads TGTGCCAGTAGTAGGACAGGGGGCGTCTACGAGCAGTACTTC. It codes for CASSRTGGVYEQYF.

This rearrangement joins TRBV24-1 to TRBJ1-1; D is unclear. Trimming pared 8 bases from V and 10 bases from J, leaving 16 bases between. This CDR3 is 12 amino acids long. Germline lookup yields CDR1 KGHDR and CDR2 SFDVKD. CDR3 residues: CATTIVAGVAFF. CDR3 sequence (DNA): TGTGCCACCACCATCGTGGCAGGCGTAGCTTTCTTT.

V is TRBV6-6 and J is TRBJ2-1; a weak D match, TRBD2 (6 bases). The germline V and J ends were trimmed by 2 bases and 14 bases, with 16 bases remaining between them. This CDR3 spans 13 amino acids. In germline, CDR1 is MNHNY, CDR2 SVGAGI (reference sequence). The CDR3 protein is CASSYGGDGEKFF. DNA of the CDR3: TGTGCCAGCAGTTACGGAGGGGATGGCGAGAAGTTCTTC.

This clonotype ranks as medium-sized (0.01 to 0.1%). The chain carries TRBV29-1 and TRBJ2-4; 8 nucleotides match TRBD1. This CDR3 is 11 amino acids long. CDR1 is SQVTM and CDR2 is ANQGSEA in the germline V gene. Trimming cost V 5 bases and J 9 bases; bases outside gene matches: 3. CDR3 protein: CSVPQGAIQYF. In DNA form, the CDR3 reads TGCAGCGTTCCTCAGGGGGCCATTCAGTACTTC. The entire variable domain, with the rest obtained from reference TRBV29-1 and TRBJ2-4, is as follows: SAVISQKPSRDICQRGTSLTIQCQVDSQVTMMFWYRQQPGQSLTLIATANQGSEATYESGFVIDKFPISRPNLTFSTLTVSNMSPEDSSIYLCSVPQGAIQYFGAGTRLSVL.

The rearrangement uses TRBV12-3 or TRBV12-4 and TRBJ2-1; D is uncertain. Trimming pared 6 bases from V and 9 bases from J, leaving 9 bases between. The CDR3 covers 11 residues. The CDR3 region is CASSWGPEQFF. The CDR3 region has the DNA TGTGCCAGCAGCTGGGGTCCTGAGCAGTTCTTC.